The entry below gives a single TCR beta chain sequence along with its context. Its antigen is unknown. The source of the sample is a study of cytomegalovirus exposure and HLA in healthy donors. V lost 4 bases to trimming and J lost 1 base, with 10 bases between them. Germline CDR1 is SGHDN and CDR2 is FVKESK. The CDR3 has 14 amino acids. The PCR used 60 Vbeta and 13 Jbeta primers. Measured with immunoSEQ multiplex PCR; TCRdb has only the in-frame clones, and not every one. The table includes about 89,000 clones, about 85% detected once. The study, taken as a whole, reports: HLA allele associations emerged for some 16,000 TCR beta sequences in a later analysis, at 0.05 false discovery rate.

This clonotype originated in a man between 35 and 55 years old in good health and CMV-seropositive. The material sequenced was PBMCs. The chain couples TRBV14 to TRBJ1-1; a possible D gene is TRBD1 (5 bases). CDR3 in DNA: TGTGCCAGCAGCCCAGGTAGGGGGAACACTGAAGCTTTCTTT. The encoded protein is CASSPGRGNTEAFF.